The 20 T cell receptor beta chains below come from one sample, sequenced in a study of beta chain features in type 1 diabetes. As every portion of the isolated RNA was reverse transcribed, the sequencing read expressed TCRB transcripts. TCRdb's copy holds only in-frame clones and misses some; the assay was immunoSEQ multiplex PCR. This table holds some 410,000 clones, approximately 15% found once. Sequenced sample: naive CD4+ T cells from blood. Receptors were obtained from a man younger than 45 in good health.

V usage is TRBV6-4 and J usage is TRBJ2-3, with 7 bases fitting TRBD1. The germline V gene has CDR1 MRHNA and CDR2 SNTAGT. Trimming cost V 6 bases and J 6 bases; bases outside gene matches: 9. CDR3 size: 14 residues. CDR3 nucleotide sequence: TGTGCCAGCAGCGCCCGACAGGGACAGGATACGCAGTATTTT. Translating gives CASSARQGQDTQYF.

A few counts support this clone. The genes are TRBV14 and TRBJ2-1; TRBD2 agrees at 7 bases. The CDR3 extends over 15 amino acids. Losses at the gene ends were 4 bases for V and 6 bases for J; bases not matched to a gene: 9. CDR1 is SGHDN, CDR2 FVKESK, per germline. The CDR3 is CASSRLGGPSNEQFF. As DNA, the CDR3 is TGTGCCAGCAGCCGGTTGGGAGGGCCCTCCAATGAGCAGTTCTTC.

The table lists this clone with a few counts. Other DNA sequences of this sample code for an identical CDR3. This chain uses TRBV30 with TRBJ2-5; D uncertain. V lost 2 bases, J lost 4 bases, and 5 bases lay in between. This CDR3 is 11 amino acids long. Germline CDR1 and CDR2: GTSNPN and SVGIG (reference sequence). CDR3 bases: TGTGCCTGGAGTCCGCTAGAGACCCAGTACTTC. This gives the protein CAWSPLETQYF.

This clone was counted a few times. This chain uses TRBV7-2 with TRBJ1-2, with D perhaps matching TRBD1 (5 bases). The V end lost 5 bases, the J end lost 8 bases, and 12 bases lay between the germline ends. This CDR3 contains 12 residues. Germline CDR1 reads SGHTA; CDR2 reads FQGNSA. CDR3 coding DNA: TGTGCCAGCAGCCAATCAGGGCACGGCTACACCTTC. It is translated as CASSQSGHGYTF.

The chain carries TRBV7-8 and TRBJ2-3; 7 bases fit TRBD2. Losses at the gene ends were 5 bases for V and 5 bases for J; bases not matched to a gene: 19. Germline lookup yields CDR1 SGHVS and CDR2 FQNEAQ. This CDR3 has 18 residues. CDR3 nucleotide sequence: TGTGCCAGCAGCCTCTTACGGTGGGGGGGTGATGGAAGAGATACGCAGTATTTT. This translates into CASSLLRWGGDGRDTQYF.

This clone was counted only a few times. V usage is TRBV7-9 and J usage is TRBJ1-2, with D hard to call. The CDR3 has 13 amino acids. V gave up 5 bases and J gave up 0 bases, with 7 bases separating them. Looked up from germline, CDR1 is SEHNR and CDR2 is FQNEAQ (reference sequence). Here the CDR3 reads CASSTSANYGYTF. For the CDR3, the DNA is TGTGCCAGCAGCACTTCAGCTAACTATGGCTACACCTTC.

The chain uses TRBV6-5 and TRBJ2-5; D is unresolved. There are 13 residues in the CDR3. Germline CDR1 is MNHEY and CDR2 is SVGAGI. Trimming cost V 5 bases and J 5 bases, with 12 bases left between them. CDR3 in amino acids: CASSPSLGETQYF. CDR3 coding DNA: TGTGCCAGCAGTCCAAGCCTGGGGGAGACCCAGTACTTC.

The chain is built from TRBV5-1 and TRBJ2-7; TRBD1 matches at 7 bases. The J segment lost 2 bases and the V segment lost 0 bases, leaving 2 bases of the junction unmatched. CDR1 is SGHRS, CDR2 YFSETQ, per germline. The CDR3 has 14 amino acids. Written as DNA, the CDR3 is TGCGCCAGCAGCTTGGGTACAGGGGCCTACGAGCAGTACGTC. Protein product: CASSLGTGAYEQYV.

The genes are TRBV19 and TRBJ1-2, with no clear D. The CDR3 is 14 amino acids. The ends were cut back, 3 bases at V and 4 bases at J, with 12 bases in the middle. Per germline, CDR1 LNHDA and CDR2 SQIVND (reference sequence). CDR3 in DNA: TGTGCCAGTAGTATTCAGGTTGGCTCCTATGGCTACACCTTC. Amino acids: CASSIQVGSYGYTF.

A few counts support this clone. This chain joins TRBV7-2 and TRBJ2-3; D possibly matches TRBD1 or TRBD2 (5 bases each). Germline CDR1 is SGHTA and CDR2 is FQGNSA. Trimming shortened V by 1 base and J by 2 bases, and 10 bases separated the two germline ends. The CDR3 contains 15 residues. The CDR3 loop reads CASSLGGSLTDTQYF. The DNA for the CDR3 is TGTGCCAGCAGCTTAGGGGGGTCCCTCACAGATACGCAGTATTTT. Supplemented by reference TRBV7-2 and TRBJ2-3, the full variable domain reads GAGVSQSPSNKVTEKGKDVELRCDPISGHTALYWYRQSLGQGLEFLIYFQGNSAPDKSGLPSDRFSAERTGGSVSTLTIQRTQQEDSAVYLCASSLGGSLTDTQYFGPGTRLTVL.

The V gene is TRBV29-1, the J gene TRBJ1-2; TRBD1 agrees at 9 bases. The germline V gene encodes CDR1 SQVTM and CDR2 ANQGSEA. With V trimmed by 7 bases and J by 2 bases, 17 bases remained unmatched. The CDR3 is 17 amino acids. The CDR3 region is CSALAVTGTGINYGYTF. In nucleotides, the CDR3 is TGCAGCGCCCTCGCCGTAACCGGGACAGGGATCAACTATGGCTACACCTTC.

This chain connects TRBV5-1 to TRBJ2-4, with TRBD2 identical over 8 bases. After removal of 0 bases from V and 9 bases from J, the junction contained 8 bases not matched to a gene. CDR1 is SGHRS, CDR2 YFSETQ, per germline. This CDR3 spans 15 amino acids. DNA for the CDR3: TGCGCCAGCAGCTTGGCCACGGGAGGGCTCGGCATTCAGTACTTC. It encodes CASSLATGGLGIQYF.

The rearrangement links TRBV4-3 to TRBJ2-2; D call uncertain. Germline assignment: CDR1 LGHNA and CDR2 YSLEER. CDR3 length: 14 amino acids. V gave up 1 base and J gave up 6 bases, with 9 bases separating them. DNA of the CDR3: TGCGCCAGCAGCCAAGTCGCCCTTTCCGGGGAGCTGTTTTTT. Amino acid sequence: CASSQVALSGELFF.

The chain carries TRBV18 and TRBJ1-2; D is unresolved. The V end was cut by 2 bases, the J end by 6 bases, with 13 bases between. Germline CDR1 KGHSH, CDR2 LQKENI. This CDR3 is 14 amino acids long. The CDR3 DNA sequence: TGTGCCAGCTCACCAAGCCCTGGAGCAGATGGCTACACCTTC. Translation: CASSPSPGADGYTF.

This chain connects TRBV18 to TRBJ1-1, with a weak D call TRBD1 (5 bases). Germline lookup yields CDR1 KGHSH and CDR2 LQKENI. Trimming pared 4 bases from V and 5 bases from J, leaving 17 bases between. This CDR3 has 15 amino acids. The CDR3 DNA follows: TGTGCCAGCTCACAATCGGTGGCAGGGATGACTGAAGCTTTCTTT. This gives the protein CASSQSVAGMTEAFF.

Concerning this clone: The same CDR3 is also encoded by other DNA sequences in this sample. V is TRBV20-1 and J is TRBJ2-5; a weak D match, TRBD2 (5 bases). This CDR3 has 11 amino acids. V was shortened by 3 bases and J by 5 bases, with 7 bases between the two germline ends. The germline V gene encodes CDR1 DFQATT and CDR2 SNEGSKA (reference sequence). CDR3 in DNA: TGCAGTGCTAGTGCGGGCGAGACCCAGTACTTC. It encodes CSASAGETQYF.

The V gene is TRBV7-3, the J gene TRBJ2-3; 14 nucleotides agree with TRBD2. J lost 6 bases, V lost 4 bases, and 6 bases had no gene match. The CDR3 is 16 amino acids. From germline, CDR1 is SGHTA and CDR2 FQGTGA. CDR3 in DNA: TGTGCCAGCAGCTCCTCGGGACTAGCGGGAGTTGATACGCAGTATTTT. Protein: CASSSSGLAGVDTQYF.

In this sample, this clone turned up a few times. CDR3 amino acids: CASSSPFRGSMTGANVLTF. Here the CDR3 DNA reads TGTGCCAGCAGCTCTCCTTTCAGGGGAAGTATGACTGGGGCCAACGTCCTGACTTTC. The chain couples TRBV7-9 to TRBJ2-6; TRBD1 is a possible D gene (6 bases). Trimming left V 4 bases short and J 2 bases short, with 21 bases between. CDR1 is SEHNR, CDR2 FQNEAQ, per germline (reference sequence). This CDR3 contains 19 residues.

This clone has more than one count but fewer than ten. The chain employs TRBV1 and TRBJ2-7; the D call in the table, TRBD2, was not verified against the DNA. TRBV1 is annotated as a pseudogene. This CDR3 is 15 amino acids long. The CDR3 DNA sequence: TGCACCAGCAGCCAAGGTGTAGCGGGAGTGCGGGAGCAGTACGTC. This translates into CTSSQGVAGVREQYV.

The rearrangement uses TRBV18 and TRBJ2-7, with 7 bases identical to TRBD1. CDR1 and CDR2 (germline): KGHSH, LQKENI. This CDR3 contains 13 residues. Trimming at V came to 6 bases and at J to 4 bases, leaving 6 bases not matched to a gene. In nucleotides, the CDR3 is TGTGCCAGCTCCCCCCAGACAGGGTACGAGCAGTACGTC. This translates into CASSPQTGYEQYV.